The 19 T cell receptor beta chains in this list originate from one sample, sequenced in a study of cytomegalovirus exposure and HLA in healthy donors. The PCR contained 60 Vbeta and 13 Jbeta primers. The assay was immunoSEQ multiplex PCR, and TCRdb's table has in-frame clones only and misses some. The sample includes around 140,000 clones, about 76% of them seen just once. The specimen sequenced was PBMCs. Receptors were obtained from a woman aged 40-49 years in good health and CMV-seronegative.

CDR3 sequence reads: CASSQSKMEETQYF. The CDR3 DNA reads as TGTGCCAGCAGTCAGTCAAAGATGGAAGAGACCCAGTACTTC. This chain uses TRBV2 with TRBJ2-5; D remains ambiguous. V dropped 5 bases and J dropped 3 bases, with 13 bases sitting between them. This CDR3 has 14 amino acids. Germline CDR1 reads SNHLY; CDR2 reads FYNNEI. Variable domain in full (rest from reference TRBV2 and TRBJ2-5): EPEVTQTPSHQVTQMGQEVILRCVPISNHLYFYWYRQILGQKVEFLVSFYNNEISEKSEIFDDQFSVERPDGSNFTLKIRSTKLEDSAMYFCASSQSKMEETQYFGPGTRLLVL.

Here the CDR3 reads CASSDRALQPQHF. The CDR3 DNA reads as TGTGCCAGCAGTGACAGGGCGCTTCAGCCCCAGCATTTT. This sequence joins TRBV6-5 and TRBJ1-5, with TRBD1 identical over 7 bases. The CDR3 covers 13 residues. Per germline, CDR1 MNHEY and CDR2 SVGAGI. J was trimmed by 6 bases and V by 5 bases; bases with no gene match: 4.

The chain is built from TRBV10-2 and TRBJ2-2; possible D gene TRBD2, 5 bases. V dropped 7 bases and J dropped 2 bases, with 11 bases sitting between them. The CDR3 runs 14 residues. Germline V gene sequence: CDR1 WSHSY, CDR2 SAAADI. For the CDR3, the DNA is TGCGCCAGCATCCCGGCGGGTAACACCGGGGAGCTGTTTTTT. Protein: CASIPAGNTGELFF.

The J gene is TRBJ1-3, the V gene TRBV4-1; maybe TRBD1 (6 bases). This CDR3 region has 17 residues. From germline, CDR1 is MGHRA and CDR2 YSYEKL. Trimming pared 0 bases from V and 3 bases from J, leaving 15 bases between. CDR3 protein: CASSQDPLGTYGNTIYF. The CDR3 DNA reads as TGCGCCAGCAGCCAAGACCCTCTTGGGACATATGGAAACACCATATATTTT.

The CDR3 bases are TGCAGCGTTGAAGGGGGGGGCGGGTGTGGCTACACCTTC. This codes for CSVEGGGGCGYTF. The chain links TRBV29-1 to TRBJ1-2, with a tentative D call TRBD1 (6 bases). CDR1 SQVTM and CDR2 ANQGSEA come from the germline V gene. The CDR3 runs 13 residues. The ends were cut back, 1 base at V and 7 bases at J, with 13 bases in the middle.

The CDR3 sequence: CASSQQDSRAFTEAFF. CDR3 sequence (DNA): TGCGCCAGCAGCCAACAGGACAGTCGGGCTTTTACTGAAGCTTTCTTT. This chain links TRBV5-1 with TRBJ1-1; perhaps TRBD1 as D (6 bases). Between the trimmed V and J ends, which lost 4 bases and 5 bases, there was a span of 21 bases. This CDR3 is 16 amino acids long. CDR1 is SGHRS, CDR2 YFSETQ, per germline.

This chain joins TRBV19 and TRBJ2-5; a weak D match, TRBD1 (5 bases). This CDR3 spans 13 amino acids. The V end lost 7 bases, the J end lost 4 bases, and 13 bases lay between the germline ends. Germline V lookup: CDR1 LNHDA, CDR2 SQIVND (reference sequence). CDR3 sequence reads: CASNTGSGETQYF. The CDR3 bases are TGTGCCAGTAATACAGGCTCCGGAGAGACCCAGTACTTC.

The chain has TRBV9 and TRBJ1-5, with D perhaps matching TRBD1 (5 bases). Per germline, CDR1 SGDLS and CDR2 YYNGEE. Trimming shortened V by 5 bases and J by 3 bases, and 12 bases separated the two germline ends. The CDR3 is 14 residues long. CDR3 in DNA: TGTGCCAGCAGTGTCGGGGGTCCCAATCAGCCCCAGCATTTT. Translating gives CASSVGGPNQPQHF.

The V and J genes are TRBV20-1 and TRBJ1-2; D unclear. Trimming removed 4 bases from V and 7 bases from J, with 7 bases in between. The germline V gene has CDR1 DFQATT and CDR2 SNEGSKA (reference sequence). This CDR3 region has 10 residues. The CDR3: CSANSAGYTF. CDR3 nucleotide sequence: TGCAGTGCTAACTCCGCTGGCTACACCTTC.

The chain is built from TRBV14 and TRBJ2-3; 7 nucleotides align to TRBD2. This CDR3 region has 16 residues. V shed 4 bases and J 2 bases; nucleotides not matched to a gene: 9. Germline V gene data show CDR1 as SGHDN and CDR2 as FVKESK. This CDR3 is CASSPQSGATTDTQYF. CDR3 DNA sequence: TGTGCCAGCAGCCCGCAAAGCGGGGCGACCACAGATACGCAGTATTTT.

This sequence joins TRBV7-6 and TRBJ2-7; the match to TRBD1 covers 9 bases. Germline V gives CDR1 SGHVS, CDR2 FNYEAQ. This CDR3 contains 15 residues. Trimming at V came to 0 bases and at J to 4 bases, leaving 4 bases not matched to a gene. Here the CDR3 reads CASSLAGTGWYEQYF. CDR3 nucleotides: TGTGCCAGCAGCTTAGCCGGGACAGGGTGGTACGAGCAGTACTTC.

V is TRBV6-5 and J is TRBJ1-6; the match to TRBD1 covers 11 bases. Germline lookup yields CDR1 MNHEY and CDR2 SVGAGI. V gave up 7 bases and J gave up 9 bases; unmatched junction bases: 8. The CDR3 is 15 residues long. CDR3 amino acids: CASTRGTGGISPLHF. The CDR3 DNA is TGTGCCAGCACCCGGGGGACAGGGGGGATTTCACCCCTCCACTTT.

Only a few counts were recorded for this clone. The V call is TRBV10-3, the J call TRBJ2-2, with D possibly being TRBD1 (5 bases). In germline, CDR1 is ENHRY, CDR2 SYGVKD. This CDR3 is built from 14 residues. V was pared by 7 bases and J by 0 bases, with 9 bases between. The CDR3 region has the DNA TGTGCCATCAACCAGGGTGCGAACACCGGGGAGCTGTTTTTT. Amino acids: CAINQGANTGELFF.

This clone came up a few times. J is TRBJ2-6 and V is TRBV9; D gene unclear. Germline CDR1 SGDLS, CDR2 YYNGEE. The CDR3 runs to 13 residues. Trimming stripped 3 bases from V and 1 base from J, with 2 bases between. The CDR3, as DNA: TGTGCCAGCAGCGCTTCTGGGGCCAACGTCCTGACTTTC. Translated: CASSASGANVLTF.

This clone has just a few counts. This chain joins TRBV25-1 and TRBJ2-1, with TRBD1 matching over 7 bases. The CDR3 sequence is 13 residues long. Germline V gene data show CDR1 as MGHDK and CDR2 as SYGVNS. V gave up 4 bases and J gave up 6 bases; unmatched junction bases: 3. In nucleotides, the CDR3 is TGTGCCAGCAGTGGACAGGGAAGCAATGAGCAGTTCTTC. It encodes CASSGQGSNEQFF.

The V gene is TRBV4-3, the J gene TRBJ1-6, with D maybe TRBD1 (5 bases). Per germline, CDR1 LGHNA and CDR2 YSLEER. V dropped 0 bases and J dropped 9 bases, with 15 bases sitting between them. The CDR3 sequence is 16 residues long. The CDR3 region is CASSQEGGTGGSPLHF. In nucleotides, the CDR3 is TGCGCCAGCAGCCAAGAAGGCGGGACCGGAGGTTCACCCCTCCACTTT.

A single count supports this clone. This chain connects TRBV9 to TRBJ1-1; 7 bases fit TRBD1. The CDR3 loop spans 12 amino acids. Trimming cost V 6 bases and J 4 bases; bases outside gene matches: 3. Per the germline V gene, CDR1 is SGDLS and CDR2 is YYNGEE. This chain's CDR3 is CASNSGGTEAFF. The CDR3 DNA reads TGTGCCAGCAACTCAGGGGGCACTGAAGCTTTCTTT.

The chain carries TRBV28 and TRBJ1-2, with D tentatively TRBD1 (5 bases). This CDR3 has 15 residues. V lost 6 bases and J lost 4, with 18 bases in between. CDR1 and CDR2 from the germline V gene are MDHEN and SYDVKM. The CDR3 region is CASRPPRGTSYGYTF. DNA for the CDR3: TGTGCCAGCAGGCCCCCGCGGGGGACTTCCTATGGCTACACCTTC.

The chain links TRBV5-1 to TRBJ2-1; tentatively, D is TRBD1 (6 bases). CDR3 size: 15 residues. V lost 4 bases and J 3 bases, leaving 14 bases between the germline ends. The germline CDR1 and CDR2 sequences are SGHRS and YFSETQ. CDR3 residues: CASSPEVGGYNEQFF. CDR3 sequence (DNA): TGCGCCAGCAGCCCTGAAGTAGGGGGCTACAATGAGCAGTTCTTC. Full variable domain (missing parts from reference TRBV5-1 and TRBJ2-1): KAGVTQTPRYLIKTRGQQVTLSCSPISGHRSVSWYQQTPGQGLQFLFEYFSETQRNKGNFPGRFSGRQFSNSRSEMNVSTLELGDSALYLCASSPEVGGYNEQFFGPGTRLTVL.